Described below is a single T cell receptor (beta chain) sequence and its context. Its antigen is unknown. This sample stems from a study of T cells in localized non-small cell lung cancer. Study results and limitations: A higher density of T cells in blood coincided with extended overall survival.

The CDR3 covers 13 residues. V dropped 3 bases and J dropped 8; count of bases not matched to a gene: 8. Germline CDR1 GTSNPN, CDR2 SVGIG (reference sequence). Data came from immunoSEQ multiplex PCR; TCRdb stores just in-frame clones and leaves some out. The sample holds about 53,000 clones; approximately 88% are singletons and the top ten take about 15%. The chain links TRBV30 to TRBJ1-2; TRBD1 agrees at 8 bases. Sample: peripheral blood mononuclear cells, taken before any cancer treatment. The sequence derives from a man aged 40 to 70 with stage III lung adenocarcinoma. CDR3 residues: CAWRAPQGAGYTF. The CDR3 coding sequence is TGTGCCTGGAGAGCCCCCCAGGGGGCGGGCTACACCTTC.